Below, 22 T cell receptor beta chains from the same sample are listed, as sequenced in a study of blood T cell repertoires in COVID-19. The method was immunoSEQ multiplex PCR; TCRdb's version includes in-frame clones alone and lacks a portion of them. The sample carries about 110,000 clones, roughly 76% recorded once. Sequencing was carried out using peripheral blood. The source of these receptors is a woman in her sixties or seventies with acute or convalescent COVID-19.

This clone has just a few counts. The CDR3 DNA reads TGTGCCAGCAGCGGACAGGGCTACTATGGCTACACCTTC. Translated, it gives CASSGQGYYGYTF. V and J are TRBV28 and TRBJ1-2; TRBD1 matches at 8 bases. The V gene's germline CDR1 is MDHEN and CDR2 SYDVKM. This CDR3 has 13 amino acids. Trimming removed 6 bases from V and 3 bases from J; junction bases left unmatched: 3.

This chain connects TRBV2 to TRBJ2-7; possible D gene TRBD1, 5 bases. Germline lookup yields CDR1 SNHLY and CDR2 FYNNEI. The CDR3 covers 12 residues. Trimming pared 4 bases from V and 9 bases from J, leaving 13 bases between. The chain's CDR3 is CASSGSSRGQYF. The CDR3 DNA follows: TGTGCCAGCAGTGGAAGTAGTAGGGGGCAGTACTTC.

The chain uses TRBV6-6 and TRBJ2-3; a possible D gene is TRBD2 (5 bases). The V and J ends lost 6 bases and 0 bases respectively, with 7 bases between them. The CDR3 is 13 amino acids. Germline V lookup: CDR1 MNHNY, CDR2 SVGAGI (reference sequence). The DNA for the CDR3 is TGTGCCAGCAGACTAGATAGCACAGATACGCAGTATTTT. Its translation: CASRLDSTDTQYF.

This clone was recorded at least ten times. This chain joins TRBV7-3 and TRBJ2-2; D perhaps matches TRBD2 (6 bases). The CDR3 runs to 13 residues. The V gene's germline CDR1 is SGHTA and CDR2 FQGTGA. The V and J ends lost 4 bases and 8 bases respectively, with 11 bases between them. The CDR3 is CASSSAGTGELFF. DNA for the CDR3: TGTGCCAGCAGCTCAGCAGGGACTGGGGAGCTGTTTTTT.

This chain connects TRBV3-1 (or the pseudogene TRBV3-2) to TRBJ2-7, with 7 bases aligning to TRBD1. CDR1 and CDR2 from the germline V gene are LGHDT and YNNKEL (reference sequence). Losses at the gene ends were 0 bases for V and 0 bases for J; bases not matched to a gene: 14. There are 19 residues in the CDR3. CDR3: CASSQETFERTGSSYEQYF. DNA for the CDR3: TGTGCCAGCAGCCAAGAGACCTTCGAACGGACAGGTTCCTCCTACGAGCAGTACTTC.

In the case of this clone: Other nucleotide sequences from this sample produce the same CDR3. The chain is built from TRBV2 and TRBJ2-7; 8 positions agree with TRBD1. The CDR3 runs 15 residues. V shed 4 bases and J 3 bases; nucleotides not matched to a gene: 8. The germline V gene encodes CDR1 SNHLY and CDR2 FYNNEI. CDR3 amino acids: CASSVLGQGRYEQYF. The CDR3 region has the DNA TGTGCCAGCAGTGTGTTAGGACAGGGACGCTACGAGCAGTACTTC.

This clone was detected only once. The rearrangement links TRBV14 to TRBJ2-7, with 14 nucleotides matching TRBD2. V lost 2 bases, J lost 5 bases, and 5 bases stayed unmatched. Germline V gene data show CDR1 as SGHDN and CDR2 as FVKESK. The CDR3 totals 16 residues. In nucleotides, the CDR3 is TGTGCCAGCAGCCAAACAGGACTAGCGGGGGGCGACGAGCAGTACTTC. Its protein product is CASSQTGLAGGDEQYF.

This chain connects TRBV5-1 to TRBJ1-1; a possible D gene is TRBD1 (6 bases). V was clipped by 4 bases and J by 6 bases, with 13 bases between them. The germline gives CDR1 SGHRS, CDR2 YFSETQ. This CDR3 region has 13 residues. The CDR3 DNA reads TGCGCCAGCAGCCTACAGGGAGGGCCTGAAGCTTTCTTT. Amino acid sequence: CASSLQGGPEAFF.

V and J are TRBV18 and TRBJ1-2, with TRBD1 identical over 9 bases. The CDR3 is 15 amino acids. Germline V gene sequence: CDR1 KGHSH, CDR2 LQKENI. V shed 3 bases, J shed 6 bases, and the junction held 8 bases outside the gene matches. CDR3 nucleotides: TGTGCCAGCTCACCTACCGGGGACAGGGCGAATGGCTACACCTTC. Translated: CASSPTGDRANGYTF.

This sequence joins TRBV19 and TRBJ1-1, with D possibly being TRBD1 (5 bases). The CDR3 has 12 residues. The ends were cut back, 6 bases at V and 4 bases at J, with 9 bases in the middle. Germline V lookup: CDR1 LNHDA, CDR2 SQIVND (reference sequence). The CDR3 is CASRHGATEAFF. CDR3 in DNA: TGTGCCAGTAGGCATGGGGCCACTGAAGCTTTCTTT. The entire variable domain, with the rest obtained from reference TRBV19 and TRBJ1-1, is as follows: DGGITQSPKYLFRKEGQNVTLSCEQNLNHDAMYWYRQDPGQGLRLIYYSQIVNDFQKGDIAEGYSVSREKKESFPLTVTSAQKNPTAFYLCASRHGATEAFFGQGTRLTVV.

This chain connects TRBV5-1 to TRBJ2-3; D is perhaps TRBD2 (6 bases). Trimming pared 4 bases from V and 0 bases from J, leaving 15 bases between. This CDR3 contains 16 residues. Germline V gene data show CDR1 as SGHRS and CDR2 as YFSETQ. CDR3 amino acids: CASSPGTLASTDTQYF. The CDR3 DNA reads as TGCGCCAGCAGCCCGGGGACTCTTGCTAGCACAGATACGCAGTATTTT.

The gene calls are TRBV4-2 and TRBJ2-2, with D uncertain. V was cut by 4 bases and J by 0 bases, with 12 bases left in between. The germline V gene encodes CDR1 LGHNA and CDR2 YNFKEQ. The CDR3 totals 16 residues. CDR3 nucleotides: TGTGCCAGCAGCCGAGTTACCACAGCGAACACCGGGGAGCTGTTTTTT. This codes for CASSRVTTANTGELFF.

The chain employs TRBV18 and TRBJ1-2, with 7 bases matching TRBD1. Trimming at V came to 3 bases and at J to 6 bases, leaving 7 bases not matched to a gene. The CDR3 is made up of 14 amino acids. Germline V CDR1 and CDR2: KGHSH, LQKENI. The CDR3, as DNA: TGTGCCAGCTCACCCAGACAGGGTTTTGATGGCTACACCTTC. Amino acids: CASSPRQGFDGYTF.

This rearrangement joins TRBV4-2 to TRBJ2-1; D remains unclear. The CDR3 consists of 13 residues. V was cut by 0 bases and J by 3 bases, with 3 bases left in between. Germline V lookup: CDR1 LGHNA, CDR2 YNFKEQ. The DNA for the CDR3 is TGTGCCAGCAGCCAAGATCTCTACAATGAGCAGTTCTTC. Translating it yields CASSQDLYNEQFF.

This clone was picked up a small number of times. This chain connects TRBV30 to TRBJ1-2, with D perhaps matching TRBD1 (6 bases). Germline CDR1 is GTSNPN and CDR2 is SVGIG (reference sequence). Trimming left V 0 bases short and J 4 bases short, with 6 bases between. The CDR3 has 12 residues. The CDR3 here is CAWSVQGYGYTF. The CDR3 bases are TGTGCCTGGAGTGTACAGGGCTATGGCTACACCTTC.

This clone was detected only a few times. The chain has TRBV9 and TRBJ2-3, with 8 bases that match TRBD2. V lost 1 base to trimming and J lost 4 bases; unmatched junction nucleotides: 5. The V gene's germline CDR1 is SGDLS and CDR2 YYNGEE. CDR3 size: 15 residues. CDR3 nucleotide sequence: TGTGCCAGCAGCGTAAAAACGGGGGGGGCAGATACGCAGTATTTT. Translated, it gives CASSVKTGGADTQYF.

The rearrangement links TRBV7-2 to TRBJ1-2; weak D call: TRBD1 (6 bases). Germline lookup yields CDR1 SGHTA and CDR2 FQGNSA. The CDR3 contains 16 residues. Trimming shortened V by 1 base and J by 4 bases, and 16 bases separated the two germline ends. CDR3 coding DNA: TGTGCCAGCAGCTTAGTTGCGCAGGGGCGGACCTATGGCTACACCTTC. This encodes CASSLVAQGRTYGYTF.

This sequence joins TRBV10-1 and TRBJ1-1, with 8 bases that match TRBD1. Germline trimming cut 2 bases from V and 4 bases from J; bases unmatched to any gene: 3. The CDR3 has 14 residues. Germline V CDR1 and CDR2: WNHNN, SYGVQD (reference sequence). The CDR3 DNA reads TGCGCCAGCAGTGAGCCTACAGGGGGCACTGAAGCTTTCTTT. As protein: CASSEPTGGTEAFF.

The table lists this clone with a few counts. The chain uses TRBV5-5 and TRBJ1-2; 7 nucleotides match TRBD1. J was trimmed by 3 bases and V by 0 bases; bases with no gene match: 5. CDR3 length equals 15 residues. In germline, CDR1 is SGHKS, CDR2 YYEKEE (reference sequence). The CDR3 reads CASSLAPDRDYGYTF. As DNA, the CDR3 is TGTGCCAGCAGCTTGGCGCCCGACAGGGACTATGGCTACACCTTC.

The gene calls are TRBV19 and TRBJ1-6; D may be TRBD1 (6 bases). The germline V gene has CDR1 LNHDA and CDR2 SQIVND (reference sequence). Between the trimmed V and J ends, which lost 6 bases and 9 bases, there was a span of 9 bases. This CDR3 spans 12 amino acids. CDR3 sequence (DNA): TGTGCCAGTAGGAACAGGGTTTCACCCCTCCACTTT. Amino acids: CASRNRVSPLHF.

This clone appeared a few times. The V and J genes are TRBV2 and TRBJ2-7; 10 bases line up with TRBD2. CDR1 is SNHLY, CDR2 FYNNEI, per germline. The CDR3 runs 14 residues. The J segment lost 5 bases and the V segment lost 4 bases, leaving 5 bases of the junction unmatched. CDR3 amino acids: CASSVGLADHEQYF. The CDR3 DNA sequence: TGTGCCAGCAGTGTTGGACTAGCGGACCACGAGCAGTACTTC.

The chain couples TRBV28 to TRBJ1-5; a possible D gene is TRBD1 (5 bases). V was shortened by 11 bases and J by 0 bases, with 14 bases between the two germline ends. Germline V gene lookup returns CDR1 MDHEN and CDR2 SYDVKM. The CDR3 contains 14 residues. The CDR3 is CASQNRISNQPQHF. CDR3 in DNA: TGTGCCTCCCAAAACAGGATTAGCAATCAGCCCCAGCATTTT.